This TCR beta chain came from a study of blood T cells in healthy people across ages. General study results and limits: Diversity estimated from one million T cells was considered an underestimate.

This CDR3 region has 11 residues. Germline V CDR1 and CDR2: SGHAT, FQNNGV. This clonotype was seen only a few times. Its antigen is not identified. A second PCR of 7 to 11 cycles used a sample-barcoded 5' primer and a J-beta primer mix. A tag from a template-switch adaptor with 12 random nucleotides marked each cDNA molecule. MiXCR, run by TCRdb on the 5' RACE reads, gives a single entry per CDR3 protein. Altogether about 1.4 million distinct CDR3 sequences are present, 45% to 70% being singletons, with the ten largest covering 6.5% to 8.5%. The receptor comes from a man in his late teens or twenties in good health. The sample comprised blood. J is TRBJ2-7 and V is TRBV11-2, with D uncertain. The J call is doubtful: the DNA matches TRBJ2-5 better. CDR3 amino acids: CASSVTQTQYF. As DNA, the CDR3 is TGTGCCAGCAGCGTCACCCAGACCCAGTACTTC.